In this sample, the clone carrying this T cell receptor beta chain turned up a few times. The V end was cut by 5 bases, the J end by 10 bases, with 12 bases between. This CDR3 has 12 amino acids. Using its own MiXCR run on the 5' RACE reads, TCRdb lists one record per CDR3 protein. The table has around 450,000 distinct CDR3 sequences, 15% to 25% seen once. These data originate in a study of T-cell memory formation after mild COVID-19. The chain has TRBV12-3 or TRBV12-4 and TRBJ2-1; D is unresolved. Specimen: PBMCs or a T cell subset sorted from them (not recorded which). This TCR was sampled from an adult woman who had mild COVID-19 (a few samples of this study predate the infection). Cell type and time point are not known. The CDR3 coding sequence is TGTGCCAGCAGTCTCTCCTTAACGGAGCAGTTCTTC. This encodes CASSLSLTEQFF.